This is a list of T cell receptor beta chains from one sample in a study of T cell responses to AZD1222 COVID-19 vaccine. TCRdb's table, derived via immunoSEQ multiplex PCR, lists solely in-frame clones and lacks some. The sample has approximately 140,000 clones; around nine tenths are singletons. The sequenced sample was peripheral blood, obtained 28 days after the second AZD1222 dose. The receptors derive from an adult who received the AZD1222 COVID-19 vaccine. Each CDR3 is given with its conserved first and last residue. The order of the fields is clone size, J gene, V gene, D gene, CDR3 protein, CDR3 DNA. D genes are given only for firm matches. Some rows have no size entry. The others give once, few or many, or a class for an expanded clone.

>once|TRBJ1-1|TRBV5-8|TRBD1
CASSSGQGAMAEAFF
TGTGCCAGCAGCAGTGGACAGGGGGCTATGGCTGAAGCTTTCTTT
>-|TRBJ2-5|TRBV5-4|-
CASSRAGIGQETQYF
TGTGCCAGCAGCCGTGCAGGGATCGGCCAAGAGACCCAGTACTTC
>-|TRBJ2-7|TRBV19|TRBD1
CASSPYVGTGEFRTYEQYF
TGTGCCAGTAGCCCATATGTCGGGACAGGGGAATTTCGGACCTACGAGCAGTACTTC
>-|TRBJ2-5|TRBV18|-
CASSRPGTAQETQYF
TGTGCCAGCTCACGCCCCGGGACCGCTCAAGAGACCCAGTACTTC
>-|TRBJ1-1|TRBV6-1|-
CASSDIRDTEAFF
TGTGCCAGCAGTGACATAAGGGACACTGAAGCTTTCTTT
>-|TRBJ1-1|TRBV25-1|-
CASSPGGAVTEAFF
TGTGCCAGCAGCCCGGGGGGGGCTGTCACTGAAGCTTTCTTT
>-|TRBJ2-1|TRBV6-5|-
CASSSSSSYNEQFF
TGTGCCAGCAGTTCGTCCTCTTCCTACAATGAGCAGTTCTTC
>-|TRBJ2-1|TRBV20-1|-
CSASRHSYNEQFF
TGCAGTGCTAGTCGCCACTCCTACAATGAGCAGTTCTTC
>-|TRBJ2-7|TRBV6-5|TRBD1
CASSYGTGLPYEQYF
TGTGCCAGCAGTTACGGGACAGGGTTACCCTACGAGCAGTACTTC
>-|TRBJ1-1|TRBV11-3|-
CASSSTGYTEAFF
TGTGCCAGCAGCAGCACAGGGTACACTGAAGCTTTCTTT
>-|TRBJ1-5|TRBV7-9|-
CASSLGGLGNQPQHF
TGTGCCAGCAGCTTAGGAGGGTTGGGCAATCAGCCCCAGCATTTT
>-|TRBJ1-2|TRBV9|-
CASSVGAGLKDGYTF
TGTGCCAGCAGCGTAGGAGCAGGGTTGAAGGATGGCTACACCTTC
>-|TRBJ1-1|TRBV19|-
CASSIDRRGEAFF
TGTGCCAGTAGTATAGATCGGAGAGGTGAAGCTTTCTTT
>-|TRBJ1-6|TRBV19|TRBD1
CASSSQTGDGSPLHF
TGTGCCAGTAGTAGTCAGACAGGGGATGGCTCACCCCTCCACTTT